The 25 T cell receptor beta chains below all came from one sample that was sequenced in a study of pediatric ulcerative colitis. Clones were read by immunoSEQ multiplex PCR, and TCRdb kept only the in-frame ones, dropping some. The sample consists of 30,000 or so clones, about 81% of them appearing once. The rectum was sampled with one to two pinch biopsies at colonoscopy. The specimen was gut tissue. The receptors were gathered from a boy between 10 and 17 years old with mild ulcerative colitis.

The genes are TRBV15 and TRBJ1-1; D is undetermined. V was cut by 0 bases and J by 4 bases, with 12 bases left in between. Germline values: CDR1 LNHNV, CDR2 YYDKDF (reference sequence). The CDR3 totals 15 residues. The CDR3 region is CATSRERVSFTEAFF. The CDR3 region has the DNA TGTGCCACCAGCAGAGAGAGGGTTTCGTTCACTGAAGCTTTCTTT. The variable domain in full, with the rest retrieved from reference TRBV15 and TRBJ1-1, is DAMVIQNPRYQVTQFGKPVTLSCSQTLNHNVMYWYQQKSSQAPKLLFHYYDKDFNNEADTPDNFQSRRPNTSFCFLDIRSPGLGDTAMYLCATSRERVSFTEAFFGQGTRLTVV.

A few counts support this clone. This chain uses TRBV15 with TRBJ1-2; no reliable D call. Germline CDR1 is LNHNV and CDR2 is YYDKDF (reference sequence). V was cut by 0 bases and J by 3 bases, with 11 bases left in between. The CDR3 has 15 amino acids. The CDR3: CATSRDEGIYYGYTF. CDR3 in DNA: TGTGCCACCAGCAGAGATGAAGGGATCTACTATGGCTACACCTTC.

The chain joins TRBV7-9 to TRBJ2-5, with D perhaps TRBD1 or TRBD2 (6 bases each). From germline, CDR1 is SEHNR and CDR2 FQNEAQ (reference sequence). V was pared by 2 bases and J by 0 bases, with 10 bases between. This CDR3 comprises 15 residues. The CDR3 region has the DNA TGTGCCAGCAGCTTACCGGGGGCCTACCAAGAGACCCAGTACTTC. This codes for CASSLPGAYQETQYF.

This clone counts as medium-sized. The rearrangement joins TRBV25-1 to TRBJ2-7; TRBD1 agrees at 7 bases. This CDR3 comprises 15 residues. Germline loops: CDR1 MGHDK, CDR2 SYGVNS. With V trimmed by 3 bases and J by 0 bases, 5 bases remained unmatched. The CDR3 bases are TGTGCCAGCAGTGATGCGACAGGGAGCTCCTACGAGCAGTACTTC. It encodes CASSDATGSSYEQYF.

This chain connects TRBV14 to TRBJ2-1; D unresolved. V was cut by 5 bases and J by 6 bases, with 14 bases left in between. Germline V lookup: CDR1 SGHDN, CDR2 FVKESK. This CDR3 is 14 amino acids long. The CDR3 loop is CASSSRLTGNEQFF. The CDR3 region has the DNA TGTGCCAGCAGCTCCCGTCTTACGGGCAATGAGCAGTTCTTC.

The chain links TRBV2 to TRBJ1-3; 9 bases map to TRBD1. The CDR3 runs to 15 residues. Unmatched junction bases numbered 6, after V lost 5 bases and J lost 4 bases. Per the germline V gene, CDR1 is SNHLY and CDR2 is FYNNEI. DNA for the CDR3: TGTGCCAGCAGTTGGGGACAGGGTTCGGGAAACACCATATATTTT. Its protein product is CASSWGQGSGNTIYF.

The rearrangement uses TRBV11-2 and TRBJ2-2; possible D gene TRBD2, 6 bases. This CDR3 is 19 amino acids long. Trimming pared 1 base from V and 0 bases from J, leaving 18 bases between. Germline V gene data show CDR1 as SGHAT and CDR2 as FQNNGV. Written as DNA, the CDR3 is TGTGCCAGCAGCTTAGTTCCTGATTGGGGCGGGACGAACACCGGGGAGCTGTTTTTT. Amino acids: CASSLVPDWGGTNTGELFF. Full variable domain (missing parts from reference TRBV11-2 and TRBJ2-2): EAGVAQSPRYKIIEKRQSVAFWCNPISGHATLYWYQQILGQGPKLLIQFQNNGVVDDSQLPKDRFSAERLKGVDSTLKIQPAKLEDSAVYLCASSLVPDWGGTNTGELFFGEGSRLTVL.

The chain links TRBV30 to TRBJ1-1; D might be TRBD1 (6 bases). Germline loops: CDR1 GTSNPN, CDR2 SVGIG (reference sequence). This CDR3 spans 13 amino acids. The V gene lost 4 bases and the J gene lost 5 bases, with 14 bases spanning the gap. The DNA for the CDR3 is TGTGCCTGGATGTGGGGGGCGCGGACTGAAGCTTTCTTT. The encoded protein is CAWMWGARTEAFF.

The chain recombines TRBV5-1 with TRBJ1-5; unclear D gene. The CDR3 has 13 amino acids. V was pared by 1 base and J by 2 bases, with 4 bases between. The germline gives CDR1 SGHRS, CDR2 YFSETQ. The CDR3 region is CASSLMGNQPQHF. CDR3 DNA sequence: TGCGCCAGCAGCTTGATGGGCAATCAGCCCCAGCATTTT.

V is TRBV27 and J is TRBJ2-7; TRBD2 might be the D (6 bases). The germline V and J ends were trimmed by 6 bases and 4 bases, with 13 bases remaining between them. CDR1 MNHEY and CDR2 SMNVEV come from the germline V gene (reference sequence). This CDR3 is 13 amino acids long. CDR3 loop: CASRGGYSYEQYF. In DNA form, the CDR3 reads TGTGCCAGCAGAGGAGGGTATAGTTACGAGCAGTACTTC.

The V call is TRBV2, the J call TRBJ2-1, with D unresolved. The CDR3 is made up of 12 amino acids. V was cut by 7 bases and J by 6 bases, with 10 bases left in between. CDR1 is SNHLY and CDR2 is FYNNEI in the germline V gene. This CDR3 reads CASTLERNEQFF. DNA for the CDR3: TGTGCCAGCACCCTGGAACGCAATGAGCAGTTCTTC.

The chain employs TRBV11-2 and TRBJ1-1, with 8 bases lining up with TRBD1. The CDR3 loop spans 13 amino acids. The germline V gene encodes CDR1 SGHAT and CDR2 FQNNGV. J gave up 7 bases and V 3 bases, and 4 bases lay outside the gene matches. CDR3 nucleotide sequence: TGTGCCAGCAGCTTTACAGGGGGGTTTGAAGCTTTCTTT. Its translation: CASSFTGGFEAFF.

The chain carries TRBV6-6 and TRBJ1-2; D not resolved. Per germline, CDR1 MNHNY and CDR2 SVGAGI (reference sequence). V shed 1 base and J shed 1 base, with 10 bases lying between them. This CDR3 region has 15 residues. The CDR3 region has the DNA TGTGCCAGCAGTTACTACGGGTTGGTTAACTATGGCTACACCTTC. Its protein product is CASSYYGLVNYGYTF.

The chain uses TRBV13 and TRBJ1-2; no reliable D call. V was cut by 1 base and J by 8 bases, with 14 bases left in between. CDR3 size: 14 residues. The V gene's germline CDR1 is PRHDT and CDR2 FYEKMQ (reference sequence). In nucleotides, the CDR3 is TGTGCCAGCAGCTTAGAAGGAAGGGAAGGGGGCTACACCTTC. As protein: CASSLEGREGGYTF.

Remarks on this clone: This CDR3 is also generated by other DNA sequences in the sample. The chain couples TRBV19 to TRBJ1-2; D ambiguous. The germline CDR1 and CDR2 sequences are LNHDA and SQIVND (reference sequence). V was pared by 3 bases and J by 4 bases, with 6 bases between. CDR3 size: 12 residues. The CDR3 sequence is CASSIRSYGYTF. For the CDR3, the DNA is TGTGCCAGTAGTATTAGAAGCTATGGCTACACCTTC.

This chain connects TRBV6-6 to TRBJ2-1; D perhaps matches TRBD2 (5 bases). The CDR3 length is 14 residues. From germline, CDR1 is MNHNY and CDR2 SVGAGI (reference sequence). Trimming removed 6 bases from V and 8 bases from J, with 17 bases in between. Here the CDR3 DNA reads TGTGCCAGCAGGAGGGCTTCCGTGGTTGATGAGCAGTTCTTC. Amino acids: CASRRASVVDEQFF.

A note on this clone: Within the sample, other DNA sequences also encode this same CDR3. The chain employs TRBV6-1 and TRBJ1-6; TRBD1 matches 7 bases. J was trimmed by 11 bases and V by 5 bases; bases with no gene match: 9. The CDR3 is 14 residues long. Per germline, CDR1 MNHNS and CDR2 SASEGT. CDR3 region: CASSRQGVDPPLHF. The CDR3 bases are TGTGCCAGCAGTAGACAGGGAGTTGATCCACCCCTCCACTTT.

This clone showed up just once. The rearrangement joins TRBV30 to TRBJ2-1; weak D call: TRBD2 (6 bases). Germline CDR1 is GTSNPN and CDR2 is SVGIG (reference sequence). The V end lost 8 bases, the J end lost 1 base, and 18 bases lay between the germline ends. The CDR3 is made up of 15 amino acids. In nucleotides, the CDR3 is TGTGCCGGGGAGCCCCAGGACTATTCCTACAATGAGCAGTTCTTC. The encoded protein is CAGEPQDYSYNEQFF.

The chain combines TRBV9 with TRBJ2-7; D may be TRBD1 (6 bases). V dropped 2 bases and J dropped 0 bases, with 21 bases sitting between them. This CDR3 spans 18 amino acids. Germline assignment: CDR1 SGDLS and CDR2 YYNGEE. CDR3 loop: CASSVTTHKTGFSYEQYF. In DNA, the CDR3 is TGTGCCAGCAGCGTGACGACCCATAAGACAGGTTTCTCCTACGAGCAGTACTTC. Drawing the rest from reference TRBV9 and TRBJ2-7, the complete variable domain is DSGVTQTPKHLITATGQRVTLRCSPRSGDLSVYWYQQSLDQGLQFLIQYYNGEERAKGNILERFSAQQFPDLHSELNLSSLELGDSALYFCASSVTTHKTGFSYEQYFGPGTRLTVT.

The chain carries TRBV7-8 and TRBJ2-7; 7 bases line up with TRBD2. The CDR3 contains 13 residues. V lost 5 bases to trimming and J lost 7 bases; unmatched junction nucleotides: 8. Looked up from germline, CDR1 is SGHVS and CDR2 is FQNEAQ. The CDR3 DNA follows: TGTGCCAGCAGCCCAGGGACCGGGAGGGAGCAGTACTTC. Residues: CASSPGTGREQYF.

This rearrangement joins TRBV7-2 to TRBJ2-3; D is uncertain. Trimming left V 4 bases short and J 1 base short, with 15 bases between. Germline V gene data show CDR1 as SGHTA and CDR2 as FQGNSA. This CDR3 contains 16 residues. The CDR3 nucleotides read TGTGCCAGCAGCTCCACCAGTGGATTCGGCACAGATACGCAGTATTTT. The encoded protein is CASSSTSGFGTDTQYF.

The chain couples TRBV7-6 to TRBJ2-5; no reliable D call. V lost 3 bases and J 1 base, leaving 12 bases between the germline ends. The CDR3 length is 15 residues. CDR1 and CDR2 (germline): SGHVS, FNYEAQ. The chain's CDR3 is CASSFRFGRQETQYF. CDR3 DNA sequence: TGTGCCAGCAGCTTCCGGTTCGGCCGCCAAGAGACCCAGTACTTC. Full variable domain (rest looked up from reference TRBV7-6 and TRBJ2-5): GAGVSQSPRYKVTKRGQDVALRCDPISGHVSLYWYRQALGQGPEFLTYFNYEAQQDKSGLPNDRFSAERPEGSISTLTIQRTEQRDSAMYRCASSFRFGRQETQYFGPGTRLLVL.

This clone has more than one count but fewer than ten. The CDR3 nucleotides are TGTGCCAGCAGTGACCTACAGGGGGTCCAGCCCCAGCATTTT. This sequence encodes CASSDLQGVQPQHF. V and J are TRBV2 and TRBJ1-5, with 8 bases that match TRBD1. CDR1 and CDR2 (germline): SNHLY, FYNNEI. The CDR3 consists of 14 residues. After removal of 3 bases from V and 7 bases from J, the junction contained 5 bases not matched to a gene.

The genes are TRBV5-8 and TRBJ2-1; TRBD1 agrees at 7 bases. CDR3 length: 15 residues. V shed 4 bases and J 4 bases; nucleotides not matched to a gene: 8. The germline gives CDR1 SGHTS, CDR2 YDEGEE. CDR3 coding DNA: TGTGCCAGCAGCCTCTTGGGACAGATGTACAATGAGCAGTTCTTC. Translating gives CASSLLGQMYNEQFF.

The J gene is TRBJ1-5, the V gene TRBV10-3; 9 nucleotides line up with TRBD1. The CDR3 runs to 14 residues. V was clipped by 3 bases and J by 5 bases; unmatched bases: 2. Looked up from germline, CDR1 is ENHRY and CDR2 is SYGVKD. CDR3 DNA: TGTGCCATCAGTGAAAGACAGGGGGATCAGCCCCAGCATTTT. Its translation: CAISERQGDQPQHF.